The text below deals with one T cell receptor beta chain. These data are taken from a study of blood T cell repertoires in COVID-19. Study as a whole: Spain, Italy and the United States supplied samples that represented acute and convalescent COVID-19. Sample material is recorded as cDNA or gDNA derived from T cells, B-cell-depleted T cells, or PBMCs.

The repertoire was sequenced with immunoSEQ multiplex PCR; TCRdb's copy has only in-frame clones and lacks some. The data show about 280,000 clones, about 85% seen once. Ages ranged from roughly 18 to 100 years, with residence in about 23 US areas. Cohort 3 recovery required two negative PCRs, clearance, or symptom resolution. Trimming cost V 4 bases and J 7 bases; bases outside gene matches: 5. The CDR3 runs to 14 residues. In germline, CDR1 is SGHNT, CDR2 YYREEE (reference sequence). The chain combines TRBV5-4 with TRBJ1-6; 7 nucleotides match TRBD1. The sequence derives from a woman aged 45-65 years who had recovered from COVID-19. Sequenced: PBMCs or T cells enriched from blood (not recorded which). The chain's CDR3 is CASSRQGRNSPLHF. CDR3 in DNA: TGTGCCAGCAGCCGACAGGGTCGGAATTCACCCCTCCACTTT.